This T cell receptor (beta chain) was found in a study of identical twins. Study conclusions and caveats: Memory repertoires showed no such pattern, whereas abundant cord blood beta clonotypes carried fewer insertions. Models predicted too little out-of-frame TCR alpha sharing in monozygotic twins. The authors noted that invariant MAIT and iNKT cells could partly confound zero-insertion analyses. Weaker excess twin sharing was seen among beta out-of-frame sequences.

This clonotype was seen only a few times. What it recognizes is unknown. TCRdb passed the 5' RACE reads through MiXCR, listing each CDR3 protein once. The sample includes 450,000 or so distinct CDR3 sequences, approximately 15% of them seen just once. Trimming pared 4 bases from V and 4 bases from J, leaving 12 bases between. Germline lookup yields CDR1 SGHDT and CDR2 YYEEEE. CDR3 size: 14 residues. The same sample was also used in a study of yellow fever vaccine responses in identical twins.

Sequencing used CD4+ T cells sorted from blood. J is TRBJ1-3 and V is TRBV5-6; no clear D. The clonotype was recovered from a woman younger than 30 in good health. CDR3 nucleotide sequence: TGTGCCAGCAGCCAGAGAGGCTCCGGAAACACCATATATTTT. Its translation is CASSQRGSGNTIYF.